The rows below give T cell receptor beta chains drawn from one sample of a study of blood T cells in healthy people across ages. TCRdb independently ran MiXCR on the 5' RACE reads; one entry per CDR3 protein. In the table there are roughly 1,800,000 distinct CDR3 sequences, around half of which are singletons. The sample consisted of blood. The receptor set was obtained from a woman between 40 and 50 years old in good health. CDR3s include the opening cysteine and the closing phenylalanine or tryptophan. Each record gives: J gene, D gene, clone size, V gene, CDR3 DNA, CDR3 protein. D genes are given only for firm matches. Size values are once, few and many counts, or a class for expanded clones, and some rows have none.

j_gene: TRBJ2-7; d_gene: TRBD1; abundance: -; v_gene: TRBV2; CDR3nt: TGTGCCAGCAGGGTCCTCGGGACAGGGGACCATGAGCAGTACTTC; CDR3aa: CASRVLGTGDHEQYF
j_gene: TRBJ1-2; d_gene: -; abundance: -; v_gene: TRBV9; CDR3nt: TGTGCCAGCAGCGGGGGTGTAATGGACTATGGCTACACCTTC; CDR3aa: CASSGGVMDYGYTF
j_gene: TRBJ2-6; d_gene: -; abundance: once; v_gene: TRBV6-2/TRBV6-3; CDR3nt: TGTGCCAGCAGTTATGACGTATCTGGGGCCAACGTCCTGACTTTC; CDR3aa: CASSYDVSGANVLTF
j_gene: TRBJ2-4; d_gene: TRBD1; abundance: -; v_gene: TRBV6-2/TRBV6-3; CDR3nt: TGTGCCAGCAGTTGCAATAGGGACAGGGAAGCCAAAAACATTCAGTACTTC; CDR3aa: CASSCNRDREAKNIQYF
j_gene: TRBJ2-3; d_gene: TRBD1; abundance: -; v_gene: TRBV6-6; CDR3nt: TGTGCCAGCACCTCATTCGAAGACAGGGCCGACCCTTATACGCAGTATTTT; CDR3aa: CASTSFEDRADPYTQYF
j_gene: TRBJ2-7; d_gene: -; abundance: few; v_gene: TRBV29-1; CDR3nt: TGCAGCGTTCGGTTAGGGGTTGGCGAGCAGTACTTC; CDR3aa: CSVRLGVGEQYF
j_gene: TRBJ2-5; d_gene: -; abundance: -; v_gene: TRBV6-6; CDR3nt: TGTGCCAGCAGTTACGGTCTCCCAGGGCTAAAGACCCAGTACTTC; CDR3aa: CASSYGLPGLKTQYF
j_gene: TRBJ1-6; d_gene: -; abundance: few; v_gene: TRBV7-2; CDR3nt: TGTGCCAGCAGCTTTTTCCTAACAGGCGGAAATTCACCCCTCCACTTT; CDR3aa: CASSFFLTGGNSPLHF
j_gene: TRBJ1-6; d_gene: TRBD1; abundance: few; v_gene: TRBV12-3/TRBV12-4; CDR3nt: TGTGCCAGCAGTTTAGCAGGAGGGGGCAACCCTAATTCACCCCTCCACTTT; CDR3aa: CASSLAGGGNPNSPLHF
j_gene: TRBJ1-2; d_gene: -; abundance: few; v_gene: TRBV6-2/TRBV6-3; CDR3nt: TGTGCCAGCAGCTCATCAGGAATCTACACCTTC; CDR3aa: CASSSSGIYTF
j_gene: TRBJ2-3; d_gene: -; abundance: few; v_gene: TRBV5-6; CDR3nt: TGTGCCAGCAGCACGTTAGGGATTGGAACAGATACGCAGTATTTT; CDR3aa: CASSTLGIGTDTQYF
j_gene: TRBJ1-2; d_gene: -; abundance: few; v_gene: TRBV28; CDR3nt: TGTGCCAGCAGCGAACATCCGGCGAGCTATGGCTACACCTTC; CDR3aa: CASSEHPASYGYTF
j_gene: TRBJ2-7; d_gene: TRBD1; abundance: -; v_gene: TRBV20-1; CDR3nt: TGCAGTGCTCGACAGACAGGGCAGCACTACGAGCAGTACTTC; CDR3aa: CSARQTGQHYEQYF
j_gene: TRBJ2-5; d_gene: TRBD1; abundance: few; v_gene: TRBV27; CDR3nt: TGTGCCAGCAGTCTCCGGGACAGGGGGTTTGAGACCCAGTACTTC; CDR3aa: CASSLRDRGFETQYF
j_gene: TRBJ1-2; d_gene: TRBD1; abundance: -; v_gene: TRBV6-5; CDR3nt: TGTGCCAGCAGTTCCGGGACAGGGGGCATCTATGGCTACACCTTC; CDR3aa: CASSSGTGGIYGYTF
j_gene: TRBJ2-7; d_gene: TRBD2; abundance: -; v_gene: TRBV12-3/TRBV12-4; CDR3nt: TGTGCCAGCACCCGGACTAGCGGGAGTATGTACGAGCAGTACTTC; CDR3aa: CASTRTSGSMYEQYF
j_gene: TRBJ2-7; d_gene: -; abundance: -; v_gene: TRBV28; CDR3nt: TGTGCCAGCAGTCAGCCCGGGACAAATTACGAGCAGTACTTC; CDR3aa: CASSQPGTNYEQYF
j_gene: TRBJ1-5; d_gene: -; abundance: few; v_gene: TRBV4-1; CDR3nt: TGCGCCAGCAGCCCCAGCGGAGGCGTGACCCAGCATTTT; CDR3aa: CASSPSGGVTQHF
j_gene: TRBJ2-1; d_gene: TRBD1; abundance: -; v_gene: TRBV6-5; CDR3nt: TGTGCCAGCGGGGGAGACAGGGGTGGCTACAATGAGCAGTTCTTC; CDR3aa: CASGGDRGGYNEQFF
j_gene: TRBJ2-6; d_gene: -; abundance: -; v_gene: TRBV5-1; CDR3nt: TGCGCCAGCAGCTTGTGGGACACAGCAACTGAGGGGCTCTCTGGGGCCAACGTCCTGACTTTC; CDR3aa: CASSLWDTATEGLSGANVLTF
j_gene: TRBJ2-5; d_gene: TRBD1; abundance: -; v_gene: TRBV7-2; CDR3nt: TGTGCCAGCAGCGCCGGGACAGGGGTTGGGGAGACCCAGTACTTC; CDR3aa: CASSAGTGVGETQYF
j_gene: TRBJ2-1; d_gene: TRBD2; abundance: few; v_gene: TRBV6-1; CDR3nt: TGTGCCAGTTGTCTAAGGACTAGCGGGGCTGATGAGCAGTTCTTC; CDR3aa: CASCLRTSGADEQFF